This T cell receptor beta chain was recorded in a study of cytomegalovirus exposure and HLA in healthy donors. As for the study in general: The 95 to 150 validation repertoires, a later analysis reported, used the same platform as the approximately 700 first-cohort repertoires.

General study findings and limits: Associated with cytomegalovirus, according to the listing, were 150 to 200 TCR beta chains.

About this clone: The antigen is not known.

TCRdb keeps only in-frame clones here, not all; method: immunoSEQ multiplex PCR. Here the sample spans about 140,000 clones, about 86% being singletons. The donors were members of the validation cohort, which comprised about 130 subjects and was separate from the first cohort of 600 to 850 subjects. The CDR3 contains 13 residues. J was trimmed by 4 bases and V by 4 bases; bases with no gene match: 4. Germline V gives CDR1 SQVTM, CDR2 ANQGSEA. This TCR derives from a woman aged 18-30 years in good health and CMV-seropositive. The rearrangement joins TRBV29-1 to TRBJ2-7; 10 nucleotides line up with TRBD2. Sequencing input: PBMCs. CDR3 region: CSVGTSGRYEQYF. The CDR3 coding sequence is TGCAGCGTTGGGACTAGCGGACGTTACGAGCAGTACTTC.